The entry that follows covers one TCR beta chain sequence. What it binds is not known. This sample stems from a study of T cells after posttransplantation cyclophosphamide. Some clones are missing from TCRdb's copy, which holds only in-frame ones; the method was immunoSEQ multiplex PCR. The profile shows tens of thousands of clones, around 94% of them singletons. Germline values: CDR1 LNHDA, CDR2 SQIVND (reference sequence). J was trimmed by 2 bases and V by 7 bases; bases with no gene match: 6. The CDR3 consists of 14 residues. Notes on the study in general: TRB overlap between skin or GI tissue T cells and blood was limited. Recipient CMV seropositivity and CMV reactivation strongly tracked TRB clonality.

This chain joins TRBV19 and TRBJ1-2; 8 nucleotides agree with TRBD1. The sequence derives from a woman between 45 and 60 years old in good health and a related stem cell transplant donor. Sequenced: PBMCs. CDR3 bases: TGTGCCAGTATTCAGGACAGGGCGAACTATGGCTACACCTTC. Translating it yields CASIQDRANYGYTF.